This TCR beta chain was identified during a study of post-analysis software for immune sequencing data. For the study at large: The patients showed relapsing-remitting, secondary progressive and progressive-relapsing multiple sclerosis courses. General study results and limits: Five or six TRBV segments appeared more often in patients than in controls, and TRBV5-6, TRBV5-1 and TRBV20-1 were among these. Normalized Chao1 diversity was significantly reduced in patients versus controls.

Regarding this clonotype: What it binds is unknown.

TCR beta cDNA libraries included unique molecular identifiers. About 460,000 cDNA molecules were obtained from about 0.98 to 11 million T cells. Each CDR3 protein is one row after TCRdb ran MiXCR on the PCR reads. The repertoire holds 450,000 or so distinct CDR3 sequences, with roughly 45% as singletons. Trimming took 2 bases from V and 4 from J, leaving 8 bases between them. CDR1 and CDR2 from the germline V gene are SNHLY and FYNNEI. CDR3 size: 14 residues. Sequencing was performed on blood. The receptor comes from a girl aged 5-17 years with multiple sclerosis. V is TRBV2 and J is TRBJ1-4; D gene ambiguous. For the CDR3, the DNA is TGTGCCAGCAGTGAAACCAGAGTTAATGAAAAACTGTTTTTT. This codes for CASSETRVNEKLFF.